In this sample, the clone carrying this T cell receptor (delta chain) turned up once. This entry is derived from a study of gamma-delta chains in newborns, infants, children. Study at large: Microbial exposure reportedly drives polyclonal innate γδ T cell expansion after birth.

TCRdb reprocessed the reads using CATT. The table includes more than 6,500 delta-chain clones, 1.5% to 2% detected once. Germline CDR1 GEAIGNYY, CDR2 EKD. With V trimmed by 5 bases and J by 0 bases, 26 bases remained unmatched. CDR3 size: 24 residues. The TCR originated in a child who was a newborn, infant or young child, either healthy, febrile or measles-vaccinated (not recorded which). The sample consisted of blood. V and J are TRDV2 and TRDJ3, with 8 bases identical to TRDD3. The J gene, not given by TCRdb, was assigned here from a germline match of the nucleotide sequence. CDR3 DNA: TGTGCCTGTGGCCCCTCGCGAGATTGGGGGATCCCCCACACCAGCTCCTGGGACACCCGACAGATGTTTTTC. As protein: CACGPSRDWGIPHTSSWDTRQMFF.